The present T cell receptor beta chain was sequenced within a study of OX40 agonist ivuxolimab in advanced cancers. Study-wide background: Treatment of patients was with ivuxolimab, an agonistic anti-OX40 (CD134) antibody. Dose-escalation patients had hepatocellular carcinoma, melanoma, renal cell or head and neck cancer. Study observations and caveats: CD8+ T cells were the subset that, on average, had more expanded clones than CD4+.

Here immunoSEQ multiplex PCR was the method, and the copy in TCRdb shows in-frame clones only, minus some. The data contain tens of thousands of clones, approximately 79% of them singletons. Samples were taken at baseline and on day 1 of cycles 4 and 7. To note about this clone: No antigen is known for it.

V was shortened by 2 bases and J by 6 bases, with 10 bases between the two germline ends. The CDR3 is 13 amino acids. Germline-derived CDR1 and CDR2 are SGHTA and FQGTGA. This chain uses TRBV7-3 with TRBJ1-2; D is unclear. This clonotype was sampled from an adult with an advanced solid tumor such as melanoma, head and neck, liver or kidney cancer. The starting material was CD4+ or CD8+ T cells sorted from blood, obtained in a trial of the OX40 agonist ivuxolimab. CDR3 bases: TGTGCCAGCAGCTTATCAGGCAGCCATGGCTACACCTTC. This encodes CASSLSGSHGYTF.